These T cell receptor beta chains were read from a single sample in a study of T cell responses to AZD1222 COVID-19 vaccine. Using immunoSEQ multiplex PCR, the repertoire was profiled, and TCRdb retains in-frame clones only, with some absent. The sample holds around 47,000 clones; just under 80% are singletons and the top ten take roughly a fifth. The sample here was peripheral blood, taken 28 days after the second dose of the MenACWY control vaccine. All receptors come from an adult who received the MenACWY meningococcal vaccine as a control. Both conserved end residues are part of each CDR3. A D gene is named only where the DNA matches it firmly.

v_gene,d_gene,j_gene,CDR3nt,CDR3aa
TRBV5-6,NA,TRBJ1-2,TGTGCCAGCAACCAGGGGAGCTATGGCTACACCTTC,CASNQGSYGYTF
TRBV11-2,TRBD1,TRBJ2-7,TGTGCCAGCAGCCGCCTGGCCGACAGGGCGGGGCAGTACTTC,CASSRLADRAGQYF
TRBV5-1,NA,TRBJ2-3,TGCGCCAGCAGGAGGGGGGACGAAGGCACAGATACGCAGTATTTT,CASRRGDEGTDTQYF
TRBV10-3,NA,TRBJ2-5,TGTGCCATCAGTGAGTCGGAAGATAGTTTAAGTGAGACCCAGTACTTC,CAISESEDSLSETQYF
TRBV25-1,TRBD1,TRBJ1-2,TGTGCCAGCAGTGAACCCGGGACAGGGGGCGGAGGCTACACCTTC,CASSEPGTGGGGYTF
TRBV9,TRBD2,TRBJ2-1,TGTGCCAGCAGCGTAGCTTCAGCGGGGGCCTACAATGAGCAGTTCTTC,CASSVASAGAYNEQFF
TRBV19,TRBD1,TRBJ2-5,TGTGCCAGTTCCCCGACAGGGGGAGAGACCCAGTACTTC,CASSPTGGETQYF
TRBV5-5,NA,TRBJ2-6,TGTGCCAGCAGCCAGGGAGAAGCCGGGGCCAACGTCCTGACTTTC,CASSQGEAGANVLTF
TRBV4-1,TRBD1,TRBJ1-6,TGCGCCAGCAGCCCGGACAGGGCCAGGGTGGGTAATTCACCCCTCCACTTT,CASSPDRARVGNSPLHF
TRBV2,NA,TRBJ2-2,TGTGCCAGCAGTGAACGGGCCAGGGGGAACACCGGGGAGCTGTTTTTT,CASSERARGNTGELFF